A single count supports the clone carrying this T cell receptor (beta chain). The antigen remains unidentified. The data stem from a study of T cell responses to AZD1222 COVID-19 vaccine. General study points: Of spike-specific TCRs, nearly half reportedly target regions left unmutated in variants. CD4 TCRs associated with vaccination spanned spike, dominating at 160-218 and 743-854. White British people made up most donors, females outnumbered males, and clonal diversity was possibly underestimated. Recipients of AZD1222 seropositive at baseline numbered only 5 to 7.

The CDR3 covers 13 residues. The method was immunoSEQ multiplex PCR; TCRdb's version includes in-frame clones alone and lacks a portion of them. The repertoire includes some 130,000 clones, over 65% of them detected once, and over 3.5% sits in the top ten. The sequence came from an adult in good health. Sequencing used peripheral blood, obtained on day 0 of AZD1222 vaccination. The chain uses TRBV1 and TRBJ2-1; TRBD2, the table's D call, was not compared with the DNA. TRBV1 is a recognized pseudogene. CDR3 residues: CTTLAANYNEQFF. The CDR3 DNA follows: TGCACCACCCTAGCGGCCAACTACAATGAGCAGTTCTTC.